The 15 T cell receptor beta chains below all came from one sample that was sequenced in a study of T cells in Graves' hyperthyroidism and ophthalmopathy. TCR beta CDR3 sequences were amplified from RNA transcripts. The HTBI set primed first-round TCR CDR3 RT-PCR. TCRdb recomputed calls from the multiplex PCR reads with MiXCR, one row per CDR3 protein. The table records a few hundred thousand distinct CDR3 sequences, roughly an eighth of them present only once. The sample consisted of blood. The source of these receptors is a woman in her thirties or forties with Graves' ophthalmopathy.

This clonotype has at least ten counts. V is TRBV10-2 and J is TRBJ2-7; no reliable D call. The V end lost 7 bases, the J end lost 2 bases, and 12 bases lay between the germline ends. This CDR3 is 13 amino acids long. Germline V gene lookup returns CDR1 WSHSY and CDR2 SAAADI. The CDR3 spells CASTTGFAYEQYF. In DNA form, the CDR3 reads TGCGCCAGCACCACCGGCTTCGCCTACGAGCAGTACTTC.

This clonotype was recorded at least ten times. This rearrangement joins TRBV20-1 to TRBJ2-7; tentatively, D is TRBD1 (5 bases). The CDR3 totals 14 residues. Germline CDR1 DFQATT, CDR2 SNEGSKA (reference sequence). V dropped 3 bases and J dropped 3 bases, with 15 bases sitting between them. CDR3 in DNA: TGCAGTGCTAGCCGACCTGGGGCCAACTACGAGCAGTACTTC. Its translation: CSASRPGANYEQYF.

There are many counts of this clonotype. The gene calls are TRBV5-8 and TRBJ2-7, with 7 bases fitting TRBD1. The trim removed 5 bases at V and 3 bases at J, leaving 8 bases unmatched. This CDR3 has 14 residues. Germline values: CDR1 SGHTS, CDR2 YDEGEE. This CDR3 is CASSPGTDDYEQYF. In nucleotides, the CDR3 is TGTGCCAGCAGTCCCGGGACAGACGACTACGAGCAGTACTTC.

This clonotype was counted a few times. The DNA for the CDR3 is TGTGCCAGCAGCGCCTCGACAGGGGGAGATACGCAGTATTTT. This gives the protein CASSASTGGDTQYF. This sequence joins TRBV9 and TRBJ2-3; 9 nucleotides agree with TRBD1. This CDR3 is built from 14 residues. The germline gives CDR1 SGDLS, CDR2 YYNGEE. V trimming: 3 bases; J trimming: 5 bases; junction bases outside the gene matches: 4.

Of note for this clonotype: A clone one base away is much larger, so this may be a read error. This sequence joins TRBV3-1 and TRBJ2-1; TRBD1 agrees at 7 bases. This CDR3 is 15 amino acids long. V lost 1 base, J lost 5 bases, and 5 bases stayed unmatched. Germline V lookup: CDR1 LGHDT, CDR2 YNNKEL (reference sequence). The CDR3 spells CASSQGQQGNNEQFF. The CDR3 DNA reads as TGTGCCAGCAGCCAAGGTCAACAGGGGAACAATGAGCAGTTCTTC.

V gene TRBV15 combines with J gene TRBJ2-2; no definite D call. The CDR3 is 15 amino acids. Germline values: CDR1 LNHNV, CDR2 YYDKDF (reference sequence). V was trimmed by 1 base and J by 3 bases, leaving 9 bases between them. This chain's CDR3 is CATSRVNTYTGELFF. The CDR3 DNA sequence: TGTGCCACCAGCAGAGTGAACACCTACACCGGGGAGCTGTTTTTT. The entire variable domain, with the rest obtained from reference TRBV15 and TRBJ2-2, is as follows: DAMVIQNPRYQVTQFGKPVTLSCSQTLNHNVMYWYQQKSSQAPKLLFHYYDKDFNNEADTPDNFQSRRPNTSFCFLDIRSPGLGDTAMYLCATSRVNTYTGELFFGEGSRLTVL.

The chain links TRBV5-1 to TRBJ2-7; TRBD1 agrees at 12 bases. CDR1 is SGHRS, CDR2 YFSETQ, per germline. The CDR3 loop spans 15 amino acids. V shed 0 bases, J shed 6 bases, and the junction held 4 bases outside the gene matches. The CDR3 nucleotides are TGCGCCAGCAGCTTGGAGGGACAGGGGGCCGGCGAGCAGTACTTC. This translates into CASSLEGQGAGEQYF.

This clonotype came up many times. The V and J genes are TRBV2 and TRBJ1-2, with D unclear. V shed 7 bases and J shed 6 bases, with 15 bases lying between them. Germline V lookup: CDR1 SNHLY, CDR2 FYNNEI. The CDR3 loop spans 13 amino acids. CDR3 DNA: TGTGCCAGCATCCGCAAGATGAGTCATGGCTACACCTTC. It encodes CASIRKMSHGYTF.

V and J are TRBV3-1 and TRBJ2-1; TRBD1 agrees at 7 bases. Germline V gives CDR1 LGHDT, CDR2 YNNKEL (reference sequence). This CDR3 contains 12 residues. Unmatched junction bases numbered 4, after V lost 5 bases and J lost 9 bases. The CDR3 sequence is CASSSRGTEQFF. The CDR3 region has the DNA TGTGCCAGCAGCAGCAGGGGGACTGAGCAGTTCTTC.

This clonotype turned up a few times. The chain couples TRBV27 to TRBJ1-4; 8 positions match TRBD1. The CDR3 contains 12 residues. Germline CDR1 and CDR2: MNHEY and SMNVEV (reference sequence). With 3 bases clipped from V and 13 bases from J, the junction kept 4 bases outside the gene matches. CDR3 protein: CASSFGQGRLFF. In nucleotides, the CDR3 is TGTGCCAGCAGTTTTGGACAGGGAAGACTGTTTTTT.

This clonotype was seen repeatedly, ten times or more. The CDR3 sequence: CASSEERAAGELFF. In nucleotides, the CDR3 is TGTGCCAGCAGTGAAGAGCGGGCGGCGGGGGAGCTGTTTTTT. The chain joins TRBV2 to TRBJ2-2, with D possibly matching TRBD2 (6 bases). Per germline, CDR1 SNHLY and CDR2 FYNNEI. The CDR3 has 14 amino acids. V was cut by 1 base and J by 8 bases, with 11 bases left in between.

This clonotype turned up a few times. The chain has TRBV14 and TRBJ1-3; TRBD1 might be the D (5 bases). Trimming left V 4 bases short and J 0 bases short, with 10 bases between. This CDR3 comprises 15 residues. CDR1 and CDR2 (germline): SGHDN, FVKESK. In nucleotides, the CDR3 is TGTGCCAGCAGCCGAGGAGGGACCTCTGGAAACACCATATATTTT. Protein product: CASSRGGTSGNTIYF. The full variable domain, completed using reference TRBV14 and TRBJ1-3, is EAGVTQFPSHSVIEKGQTVTLRCDPISGHDNLYWYRRVMGKEIKFLLHFVKESKQDESGMPNNRFLAERTGGTYSTLKVQPAELEDSGVYFCASSRGGTSGNTIYFGEGSWLTVV.

This sequence joins TRBV20-1 and TRBJ2-1; D uncertain. The germline V gene encodes CDR1 DFQATT and CDR2 SNEGSKA (reference sequence). The CDR3 totals 16 residues. Trimming shortened V by 0 bases and J by 0 bases, and 12 bases separated the two germline ends. The CDR3 protein is CSARDPLSSSYNEQFF. CDR3 nucleotide sequence: TGCAGTGCTAGAGATCCCCTTTCCAGCTCCTACAATGAGCAGTTCTTC.

In its sample, this clonotype was seen many times. V usage is TRBV10-1 and J usage is TRBJ1-3; D is ambiguous. Trimming shortened V by 3 bases and J by 0 bases, and 18 bases separated the two germline ends. CDR3 length: 18 residues. Germline V gene sequence: CDR1 WNHNN, CDR2 SYGVQD (reference sequence). The CDR3 spells CASSDPSEQTSSGNTIYF. The CDR3 DNA sequence: TGCGCCAGCAGTGACCCCTCGGAGCAAACAAGCTCTGGAAACACCATATATTTT.

This clonotype was recorded many times. The chain uses TRBV2 and TRBJ1-3; D not certain. The germline V gene encodes CDR1 SNHLY and CDR2 FYNNEI. V shed 9 bases and J shed 2 bases, with 11 bases lying between them. CDR3 length: 13 residues. The CDR3 here is CASSTDPGNTIYF. DNA of the CDR3: TGTGCCAGTAGTACGGACCCTGGAAACACCATATATTTT.